This record looks at one T cell receptor beta chain sequence and its context. It lacks a known antigen. No much larger clonotype is one base removed from it; base qualities were not supplied. This record comes from a study of blood T cell repertoires in COVID-19 (dated by TCRdb to 2020 to 2021). Study-level background: Samples from collaborators originated in the United States, Italy and Spain and spanned both the acute and convalescent phases of COVID-19. Where available, HLA class I and class II types were taken from metadata supplied by the sample provider and were not determined by assay-based typing. The material from the prospective study consisted of cDNA or gDNA derived from T cells, B-cell-depleted T cells, or PBMCs. Samples were obtained from the ongoing ImmuneRACE study (first 160 participants) and from over a thousand subjects provided by 6 global collaborators. The repertoires were made available in a free public database intended to serve as a resource for research on the immune response to SARS-CoV-2. Nearly every sample came with metadata listing a de-identified subject ID, COVID-19 status, age in years and sex. Deeply sampled blood TCRbeta repertoires from subjects exposed to, actively infected with, or recovered from COVID-19 were included in the dataset.

At one collaborating source in Seattle, patients were enrolled during active infection and were followed longitudinally through the course of disease. Each collaborating institution followed its own protocols to collect whole blood in K2EDTA tubes. For TCRbeta analysis, collaborators shipped samples as frozen whole blood, isolated PBMCs, or DNA extracted from either of those sample types. What the research found in general, with its limitations: The quantity of clinical and demographic metadata differed by source and by participant and was supplied without curation.

The immunoSEQ Assay, a bias-controlled multiplex PCR, was used to amplify TCRbeta CDR3 regions from genomic DNA. In the source study's methods: The number of nucleated cells in each sample was estimated by amplification of reference gene primers within the assay. To quantify the absolute abundance of each unique TCRbeta CDR3 rearrangement, sequence reads were collapsed and filtered. For each sample, productive Simpson clonality was calculated as the square root of Simpson's diversity index over productive rearrangements. Imported from immuneACCESS, the table was reduced by TCRdb to in-frame sequences with V and J called. These copies leave out some clones; in studies compared against another copy, an unresolved V gene accounts for under half, and the cause of the remainder is not known. Clone size and the V and J calls come from that table; the DNA yielded D and trimming. For this sample there are hundreds of thousands of clones; around 86% appear just once. The top ten clones comprise roughly 6% of the sample.

This clonotype was obtained from a woman between 45 and 65 years old with COVID-19, enrolled during active disease. The sequenced sample was peripheral blood.

The sequenced DNA is TGTGCCAGCAGCGTAGAGGAGGGGTACACCGGGGAGCTGTTTTTT. It codes for CASSVEEGYTGELFF. In this chain, TRBV9 is recombined with TRBJ2-2; the D gene is possibly TRBD2, with 6 bases matching. Reading from cysteine to phenylalanine, the CDR3 counts 15 amino acids. Only the CDR3 DNA stays, 45 bases, in frame from base 1. The germline V gene encodes CDR1 SGDLS and CDR2 YYNGEE. V is cut by 0 bases and J by 3 bases, and the space between the germline ends is 9 bases.